This TCR beta chain was identified in a study of blood T cell repertoires in COVID-19 (dated by TCRdb to the early 2020s). Looking at the study overall: Collaborator samples came from the United States, Italy and Spain and covered acute and convalescent phases of COVID-19. The repertoires were made available in a free public database intended to serve as a resource for research on the immune response to SARS-CoV-2. Where available, HLA class I and class II types were taken from metadata supplied by the sample provider and were not determined by assay-based typing. Deeply sampled blood TCRbeta repertoires from subjects exposed to, actively infected with, or recovered from COVID-19 were included in the dataset. The prospective study material was composed of cDNA or gDNA derived from T cells, B-cell-depleted T cells, or PBMCs. Nearly every sample came with metadata listing a de-identified subject ID, COVID-19 status, age in years and sex. Samples were obtained from the ongoing ImmuneRACE study (first 160 participants) and from 1,254 subjects provided by 6 global collaborators.

Summary of the overall study and its limitations: How much clinical and demographic metadata was included differed by source and by participant, and the metadata was provided uncurated.

In the prospective study, participants were about 18 to 95 years old, resided in around 25 geographic areas of the United States, and were enrolled through a virtual design. In the prospective study, cohorts were assigned on the basis of participant-reported clinical history obtained from a screening survey and a study questionnaire. Recovered participants in ImmuneRACE Cohort 3 were defined as having two consecutive negative NP/OP PCR tests, clearance from a healthcare professional, or resolution of symptoms. Each participant in the prospective study had whole blood, serum and a nasopharyngeal or oropharyngeal swab collected by mobile phlebotomists. Participants in the prospective study had the option to provide additional blood draws and questionnaires over an approximately 2-month period. Before DNA extraction, blood samples from the prospective study were shipped at room temperature or frozen.

TCRbeta CDR3 regions were amplified from genomic DNA using the immunoSEQ Assay, a bias-controlled multiplex PCR. In the paper's pipeline: Within the assay, amplification of reference gene primers was used to estimate how many nucleated cells each sample contained. To quantify the absolute abundance of each unique TCRbeta CDR3 rearrangement, sequence reads were collapsed and filtered. For each sample, productive Simpson clonality was calculated as the square root of Simpson's diversity index across productive rearrangements. TCRdb's version of the immuneACCESS table is confined to in-frame rearrangements and falls short of the full clone set. An unresolved V gene accounts for under half of the shortfall where checked; the remainder is of unknown origin. The DNA was the basis for D and trimming; V, J and clone size are from that table. The sample has around 470,000 clones on record, roughly 88% of them singletons. The top ten hold 0.6% of the sample.

The table lists this clone with a count of one. Its target antigen remains unknown. Base qualities are missing; no much larger clone stands one base away. V is clipped by 7 bases and J by 0 bases, and the sequence between their germline boundaries is 12 bases long. The CDR3 runs 14 residues from the cysteine to the phenylalanine. CDR3 DNA only is kept here, 42 bases in frame from base 1. Via the germline V gene (reference sequence), CDR1 is WNHNN and CDR2 SYGVQD. The chain was built from TRBV10-1 and TRBJ2-5; matching of 5 bases hints at TRBD1 as the D gene. Sequenced input: PBMCs or T cells enriched from blood (not recorded which). The receptor comes from a man younger than 35 who had recovered from COVID-19. CDR3 protein: CASTTGRNQETQYF. The bases are TGCGCCAGCACTACAGGCCGGAACCAAGAGACCCAGTACTTC.